The clone carrying this T cell receptor (beta chain) was seen a handful of times. The source of the sample is a study of identical twins. TCRdb itself ran the 5' RACE reads through MiXCR, one entry per CDR3 protein. The data hold 750,000 to 950,000 distinct CDR3 sequences, with more than 9% observed a single time. These sequences were also reported in another study, on yellow fever vaccine responses in identical twins.

Sequenced material: PBMCs. The source is a young woman in good health.

In nucleotides, the CDR3 is TGTGCCAGCAGCCAAGATCCACGGAGGAGACAGGGTGAGCAGTTCTTC. It is translated as CASSQDPRRRQGEQFF. The V call is TRBV3-1, the J call TRBJ2-1; 7 bases are a match to TRBD1. Per the germline V gene, CDR1 is LGHDT and CDR2 is YNNKEL (reference sequence). The length of the CDR3 is 16 residues. The ends lost 0 bases at V and 9 bases at J; junction bases unmatched: 11.